This entry lists 10 T cell receptor beta chains sequenced from one sample in a study of spatial heterogeneity in lung cancer. Time point noted: sample taken at primary tumor resection. Sequencing was performed on whole RNA extracted from tumor and nontumor lung tissue, or from frozen PBMC, and the material was left unsorted. MiXCR was run by TCRdb on the 5' RACE reads, yielding one entry per CDR3 protein. The data contain about 38,000 distinct CDR3 sequences, less than 5.5% of them singletons. Sample: PBMCs, taken at surgery. All receptors come from a female donor with early-stage non-small cell lung cancer.

The chain carries TRBV18 and TRBJ2-7; D gene ambiguous. This CDR3 is 14 amino acids long. Germline CDR1 reads KGHSH; CDR2 reads LQKENI. Trimming shortened V by 6 bases and J by 0 bases, and 12 bases separated the two germline ends. The CDR3 nucleotides read TGTGCCAGCTCGGGTTTGGGCAGCTCCTACGAGCAGTACTTC. It encodes CASSGLGSSYEQYF. Drawing the rest from reference TRBV18 and TRBJ2-7, the complete variable domain is NAGVMQNPRHLVRRRGQEARLRCSPMKGHSHVYWYRQLPEEGLKFMVYLQKENIIDESGMPKERFSAEFPKEGPSILRIQQVVRGDSAAYFCASSGLGSSYEQYFGPGTRLTVT.

V usage is TRBV5-4 and J usage is TRBJ1-2; 9 bases are a match to TRBD1. The V gene end was trimmed by 4 bases and the J gene end by 2 bases; junction bases not matched to a gene: 3. This CDR3 comprises 14 residues. Germline values: CDR1 SGHNT, CDR2 YYREEE (reference sequence). For the CDR3, the DNA is TGTGCCAGCAGCCCCGGACAGGGGAACTATGGCTACACCTTC. This gives the protein CASSPGQGNYGYTF. Drawing the rest from reference TRBV5-4 and TRBJ1-2, the complete variable domain is ETGVTQSPTHLIKTRGQQVTLRCSSQSGHNTVSWYQQALGQGPQFIFQYYREEENGRGNFPPRFSGLQFPNYSSELNVNALELDDSALYLCASSPGQGNYGYTFGSGTRLTVV.

This clonotype was counted ten times or more. This chain uses TRBV19 with TRBJ2-1; D is unclear. Germline V gene sequence: CDR1 LNHDA, CDR2 SQIVND (reference sequence). V shed 5 bases and J shed 8 bases, with 13 bases lying between them. The CDR3 runs 13 residues. Here the CDR3 DNA reads TGTGCCAGTAGTCGAATACCTTCCTATGAGCAGTTCTTC. As protein: CASSRIPSYEQFF.

Judged by abundance, this clonotype is large. The V call is TRBV4-1, the J call TRBJ2-3, with a possible D match to TRBD2 (6 bases). Germline V gene lookup returns CDR1 MGHRA and CDR2 YSYEKL. CDR3 length: 13 amino acids. Trimming took off 4 bases at V and 4 bases at J, with 9 bases between the two ends. The chain's CDR3 is CASSPPGADTQYF. The CDR3 DNA reads TGCGCCAGCAGCCCCCCGGGGGCAGATACGCAGTATTTT.

This clonotype was observed at least ten times. The chain carries TRBV15 and TRBJ2-3, with TRBD2 as a possible D gene (6 bases). The CDR3 loop spans 14 amino acids. Germline loops: CDR1 LNHNV, CDR2 YYDKDF (reference sequence). Trimming stripped 4 bases from V and 14 bases from J, with 22 bases between. CDR3 coding DNA: TGTGCCACCAGCAAAACACCGAGGGACTTTTGGGGGTATTTT. Translated: CATSKTPRDFWGYF.

This clonotype was counted at least ten times. The genes are TRBV29-1 and TRBJ1-5, with D possibly matching TRBD1 (5 bases). Germline assignment: CDR1 SQVTM and CDR2 ANQGSEA. The CDR3 is made up of 13 amino acids. Trimming left V 4 bases short and J 5 bases short, with 12 bases between. The CDR3 region is CSVGTPLDQPQHF. In nucleotides, the CDR3 is TGCAGCGTTGGGACACCCCTGGATCAGCCCCAGCATTTT.

This clonotype was detected ten times or more. The gene calls are TRBV3-1 and TRBJ1-2, with D possibly TRBD1 on 5 matching bases. Germline CDR1 LGHDT, CDR2 YNNKEL (reference sequence). CDR3 size: 13 residues. The V end was cut by 1 base, the J end by 4 bases, with 7 bases between. CDR3 amino acids: CASSQAQAYGYTF. The CDR3 coding sequence is TGTGCCAGCAGCCAAGCACAGGCCTATGGCTACACCTTC.

This clonotype appeared many times. This rearrangement joins TRBV20-1 to TRBJ2-3, with TRBD2 identical over 9 bases. The germline CDR1 and CDR2 sequences are DFQATT and SNEGSKA (reference sequence). J was trimmed by 6 bases and V by 1 base; bases with no gene match: 2. CDR3 length: 13 residues. The CDR3 reads CSARVSGGDTQYF. The DNA of the CDR3 is TGCAGTGCTAGAGTGAGCGGGGGGGATACGCAGTATTTT.

This clonotype was seen ten or more times. The chain has TRBV28 and TRBJ2-5; D possibly uses TRBD1 or TRBD2 (5 bases each). The CDR3 is 14 amino acids. With 5 bases removed from V and 2 bases from J, the gap between germline ends came to 12 bases. CDR1 MDHEN and CDR2 SYDVKM come from the germline V gene. The CDR3 nucleotides read TGTGCCAGCAGTCCGACGGGACCGCAAGAGACCCAGTACTTC. Protein sequence: CASSPTGPQETQYF.

V and J are TRBV18 and TRBJ1-1; D is unclear. CDR3 size: 16 residues. Trimming took off 6 bases at V and 0 bases at J, with 17 bases between the two ends. Germline CDR1 reads KGHSH; CDR2 reads LQKENI. The DNA for the CDR3 is TGTGCCAGCTCCCTTGTAGGAGGCACCATGAACACTGAAGCTTTCTTT. It is translated as CASSLVGGTMNTEAFF.